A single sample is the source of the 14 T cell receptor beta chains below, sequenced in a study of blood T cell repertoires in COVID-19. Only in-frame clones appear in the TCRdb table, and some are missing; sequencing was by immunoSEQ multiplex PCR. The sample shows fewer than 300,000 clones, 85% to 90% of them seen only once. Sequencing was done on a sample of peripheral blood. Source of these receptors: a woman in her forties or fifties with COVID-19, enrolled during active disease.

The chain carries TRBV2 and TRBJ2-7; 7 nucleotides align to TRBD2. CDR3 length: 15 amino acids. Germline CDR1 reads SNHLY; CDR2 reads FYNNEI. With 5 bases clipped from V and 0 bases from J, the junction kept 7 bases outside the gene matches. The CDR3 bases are TGTGCCAGCAGTCTGGCGGGAGTAATCTCCTACGAGCAGTACTTC. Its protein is CASSLAGVISYEQYF.

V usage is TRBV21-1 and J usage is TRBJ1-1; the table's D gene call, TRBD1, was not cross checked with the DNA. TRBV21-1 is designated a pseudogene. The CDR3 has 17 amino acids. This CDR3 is CASSTPRGQVMNTEAFF. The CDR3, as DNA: TGTGCCAGCAGCACCCCCCGAGGACAAGTCATGAACACTGAAGCTTTCTTT.

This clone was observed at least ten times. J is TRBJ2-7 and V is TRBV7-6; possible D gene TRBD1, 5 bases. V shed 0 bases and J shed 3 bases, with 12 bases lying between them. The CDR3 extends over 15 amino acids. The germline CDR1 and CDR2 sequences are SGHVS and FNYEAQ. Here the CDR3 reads CASSLASDRYYEQYF. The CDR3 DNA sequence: TGTGCCAGCAGCTTAGCTTCCGACAGATACTACGAGCAGTACTTC.

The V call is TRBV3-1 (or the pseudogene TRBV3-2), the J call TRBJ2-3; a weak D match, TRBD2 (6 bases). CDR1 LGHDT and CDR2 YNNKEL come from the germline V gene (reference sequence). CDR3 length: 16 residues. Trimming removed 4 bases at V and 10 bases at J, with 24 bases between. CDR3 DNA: TGTGCCAGCAGCCCCCTTGGAGGGAACCACCTTTTTCCGCAGTATTTT. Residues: CASSPLGGNHLFPQYF.

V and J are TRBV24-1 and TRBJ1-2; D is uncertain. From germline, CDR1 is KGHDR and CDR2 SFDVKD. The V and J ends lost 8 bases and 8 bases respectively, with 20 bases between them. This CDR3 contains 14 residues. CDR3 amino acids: CATNGGSPLGGYTF. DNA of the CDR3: TGTGCCACCAATGGAGGCAGCCCGTTGGGAGGCTACACCTTC.

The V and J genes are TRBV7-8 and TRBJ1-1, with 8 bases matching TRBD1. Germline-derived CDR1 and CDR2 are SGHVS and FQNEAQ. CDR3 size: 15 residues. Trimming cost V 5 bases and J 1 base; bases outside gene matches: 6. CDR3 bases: TGTGCCAGCAGCGCCTACAGGGGGAAGAACACTGAAGCTTTCTTT. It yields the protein CASSAYRGKNTEAFF.

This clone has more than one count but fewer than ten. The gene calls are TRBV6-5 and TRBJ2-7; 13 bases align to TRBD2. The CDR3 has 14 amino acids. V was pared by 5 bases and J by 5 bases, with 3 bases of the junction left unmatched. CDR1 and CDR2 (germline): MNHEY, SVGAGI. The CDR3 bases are TGTGCCAGCAGTAGACTAGCGGGAGGAAACGAGCAGTACTTC. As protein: CASSRLAGGNEQYF.

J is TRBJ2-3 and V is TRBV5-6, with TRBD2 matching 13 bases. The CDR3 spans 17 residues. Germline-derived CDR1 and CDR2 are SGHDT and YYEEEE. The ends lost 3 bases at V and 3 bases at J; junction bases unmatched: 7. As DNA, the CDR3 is TGTGCCAGCAGCTACTACGGACTAGCGGGAGTGACAGATACGCAGTATTTT. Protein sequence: CASSYYGLAGVTDTQYF.

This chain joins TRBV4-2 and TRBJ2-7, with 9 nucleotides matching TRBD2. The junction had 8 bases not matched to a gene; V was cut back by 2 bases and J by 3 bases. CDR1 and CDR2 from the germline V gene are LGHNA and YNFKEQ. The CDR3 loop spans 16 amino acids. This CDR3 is CASSQPSAGGYYEQYF. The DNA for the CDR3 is TGTGCCAGCAGCCAACCTTCTGCGGGAGGGTACTACGAGCAGTACTTC.

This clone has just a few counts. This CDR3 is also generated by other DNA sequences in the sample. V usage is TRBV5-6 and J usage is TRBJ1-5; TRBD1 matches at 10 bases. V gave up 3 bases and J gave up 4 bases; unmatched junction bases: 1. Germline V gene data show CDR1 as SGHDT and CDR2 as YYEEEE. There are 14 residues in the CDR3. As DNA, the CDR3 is TGTGCCAGCAGCTCGGACAGGGGGAATCAGCCCCAGCATTTT. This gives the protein CASSSDRGNQPQHF.

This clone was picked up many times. The CDR3 protein is CASRATMDTQYF. CDR3 DNA: TGTGCCAGCAGGGCAACGATGGATACGCAGTATTTT. This chain links TRBV27 with TRBJ2-3; the D is unclear. The V end lost 6 bases, the J end lost 6 bases, and 10 bases lay between the germline ends. This CDR3 region has 12 residues. CDR1 MNHEY and CDR2 SMNVEV come from the germline V gene (reference sequence).

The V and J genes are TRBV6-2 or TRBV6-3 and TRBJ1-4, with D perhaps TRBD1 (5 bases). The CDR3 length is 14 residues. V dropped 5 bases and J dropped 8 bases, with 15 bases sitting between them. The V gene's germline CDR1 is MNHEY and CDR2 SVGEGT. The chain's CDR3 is CASSPGHRGEKLFF. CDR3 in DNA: TGTGCCAGCAGTCCCGGACACCGAGGAGAAAAACTGTTTTTT.

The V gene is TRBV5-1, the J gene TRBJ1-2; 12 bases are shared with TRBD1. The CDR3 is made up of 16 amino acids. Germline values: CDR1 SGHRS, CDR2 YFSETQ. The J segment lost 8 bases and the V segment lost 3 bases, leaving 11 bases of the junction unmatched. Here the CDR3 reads CASSSLPGQGAGGYTF. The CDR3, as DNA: TGCGCCAGCAGCTCCCTACCGGGACAGGGGGCTGGCGGCTACACCTTC.

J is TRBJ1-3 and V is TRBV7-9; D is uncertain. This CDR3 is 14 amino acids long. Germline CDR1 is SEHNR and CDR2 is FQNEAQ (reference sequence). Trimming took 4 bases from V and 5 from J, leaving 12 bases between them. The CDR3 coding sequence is TGTGCCAGCAGCTCTACTCCTCGTCGAAACACCATATATTTT. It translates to CASSSTPRRNTIYF.